A selection of T cell receptor beta chains follows, all from one sample in a study of blood T cells in healthy people across ages. TCRdb independently ran MiXCR on the 5' RACE reads; one entry per CDR3 protein. The sample contains about 680,000 distinct CDR3 sequences, around 45% of which appear only once. Sample: blood. The receptors here all came from an older woman in good health. Each CDR3 is given with its conserved first and last residue. D genes are given only for firm matches. Clone size is given for some rows only: seen once, a few or many times, or a class if the clone is expanded.

abundance	d_gene	j_gene	v_gene	CDR3nt	CDR3aa
-	TRBD1	TRBJ1-2	TRBV20-1	TGCAGTGCTCTGGGAGGACAGGGGAACTATGGCTACACCTTC	CSALGGQGNYGYTF
few	-	TRBJ2-7	TRBV7-6	TGTGCCAGCAGCCAGTTTACGGGGCTCTCCTACGAGCAGTACTTC	CASSQFTGLSYEQYF
-	TRBD1	TRBJ2-2	TRBV5-1	TGCGCCAGCAGCACCTCACAGGGGTCGAACACCGGGGAGCTGTTTTTT	CASSTSQGSNTGELFF
-	-	TRBJ2-1	TRBV7-3	TGTGCCAGCGCCCGCCCCCTGAGCTCCTACAATGAGCAGTTCTTC	CASARPLSSYNEQFF
-	-	TRBJ2-1	TRBV7-2	TGTGCCAGCAGCTTAGCTAGTTCCAAGCAGTTCTTC	CASSLASSKQFF
few	-	TRBJ1-1	TRBV12-3/TRBV12-4	TGTGCCAGCAGTTTCAGACAACCGGGCGGTGAAGCTTTCTTT	CASSFRQPGGEAFF
-	TRBD2	TRBJ2-1	TRBV14	TGTGCCAGCAGCTCTAGCGGGCCTTATTCCTCCTACAATGAGCAGTTCTTC	CASSSSGPYSSYNEQFF
few	TRBD2	TRBJ2-3	TRBV6-2/TRBV6-3	TGTGCCAGCAGTTACTCGGCTAGCGGGAGTGTACATACGCAGTATTTT	CASSYSASGSVHTQYF
-	-	TRBJ2-5	TRBV7-2	TGTGCCAGCAGCTTAGCGCGCAGGGAAGAGACCCAGTACTTC	CASSLARREETQYF
few	TRBD1	TRBJ1-1	TRBV28	TGTGCCAGCAGACCACCCCGGACAGGGAACACTGAAGCTTTCTTT	CASRPPRTGNTEAFF
-	TRBD1	TRBJ2-1	TRBV27	TGTGCCAGCAGTTTATCGGGGCAGGGGGTGAGCAATGAGCAGTTCTTC	CASSLSGQGVSNEQFF
-	TRBD1	TRBJ2-4	TRBV11-2	TGTGCCAGCAGCCGGACAGGGGCCATTCAGTACTTC	CASSRTGAIQYF
-	-	TRBJ1-4	TRBV9	TGTGCCAGCAGCGCCCGCGGGGGTCTAACTAATGAAAAACTGTTTTTT	CASSARGGLTNEKLFF
few	TRBD1	TRBJ2-2	TRBV5-1	TGCGCCAGCAGCGTCTCCGGGACAGGGGTCACCGGGGAGCTGTTTTTT	CASSVSGTGVTGELFF
-	-	TRBJ1-1	TRBV12-3/TRBV12-4	TGTGCCAGCAGTTTATCGGGACACCTGAACACTGAAGCTTTCTTT	CASSLSGHLNTEAFF
once	-	TRBJ1-6	TRBV7-9	TGTGTCAGCAGCTTAGGGTCGTCAGGGCCGGGTTCACCCCTCCACTTT	CVSSLGSSGPGSPLHF